This TCR beta chain appears in the sequencing data of a study of cytomegalovirus exposure and HLA in healthy donors. Points from the study as a whole: Rarity characterized most TCR sequences, yet some public TCRs appeared in many donors. A later analysis showed that HLA-associated TCR beta chains had undergone more clonal expansion than equally common others. In an earlier analysis, about 87% or about 30%: the productive usage of most TCR beta V segments. Accounts indicate the classifier identified cytomegalovirus status with strong specificity and sensitivity.

A word on this clone: The target antigen is unknown.

The PCR had 60 Vbeta and 13 Jbeta primers. TCRdb's table, derived via immunoSEQ multiplex PCR, lists solely in-frame clones and lacks some. The sample contains about 89,000 clones, around two thirds of which appear only once. The CDR3 contains 15 residues. CDR1 and CDR2 (germline): MNHEY, SMNVEV (reference sequence). V was pared by 5 bases and J by 0 bases, with 11 bases between. Sample: PBMCs. The sequence was collected from a male donor in good health and CMV-seronegative. This chain joins TRBV27 and TRBJ1-3, with TRBD1 as a possible D gene (6 bases). CDR3 in DNA: TGTGCCAGCAGTATACAGGGTTACTCTGGAAACACCATATATTTT. Its protein is CASSIQGYSGNTIYF.